A few counts support the clone carrying this TCR beta chain. Its specificity is unknown. This entry comes from a study of T cell repertoires in cytomegalovirus infection. Via MiXCR, TCRdb re-called the reads, giving one row per CDR3 protein. The data contain 700,000 to 950,000 distinct CDR3 sequences, approximately 32% of them singletons. CDR1 is MNHNY, CDR2 SVGAGI, per germline (reference sequence). CDR3 length: 15 amino acids. With 2 bases clipped from V and 2 bases from J, the junction kept 3 bases outside the gene matches. This receptor was obtained from a human donor in good health (CMV status not recorded). Some clones in this sample may be carry-over from other donors' samples. Sequencing was performed on cultured CD8+ T cells from PBMCs, taken from culture after CMV antigen stimulation. The V and J genes are TRBV6-6 and TRBJ2-4, with 7 bases fitting TRBD1. This chain's CDR3 is CASSYVQGTKNIQYF. The CDR3 DNA reads as TGTGCCAGCAGTTACGTACAGGGGACCAAAAACATTCAGTACTTC.